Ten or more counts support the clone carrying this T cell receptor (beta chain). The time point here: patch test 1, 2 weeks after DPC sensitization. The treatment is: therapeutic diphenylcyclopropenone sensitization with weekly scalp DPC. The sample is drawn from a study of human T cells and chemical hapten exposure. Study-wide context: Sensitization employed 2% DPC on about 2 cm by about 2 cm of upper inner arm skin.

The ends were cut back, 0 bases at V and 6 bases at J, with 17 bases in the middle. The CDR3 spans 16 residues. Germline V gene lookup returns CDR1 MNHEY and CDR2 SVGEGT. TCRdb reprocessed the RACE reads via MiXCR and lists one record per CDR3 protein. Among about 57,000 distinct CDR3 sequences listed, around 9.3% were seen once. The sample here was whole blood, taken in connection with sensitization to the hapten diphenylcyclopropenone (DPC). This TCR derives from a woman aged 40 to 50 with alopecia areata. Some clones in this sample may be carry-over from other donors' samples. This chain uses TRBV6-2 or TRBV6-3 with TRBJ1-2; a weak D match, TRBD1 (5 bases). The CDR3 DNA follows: TGTGCCAGCAGTTACTCAGCGGGACCCTCAGCGAATGGCTACACCTTC. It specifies CASSYSAGPSANGYTF.